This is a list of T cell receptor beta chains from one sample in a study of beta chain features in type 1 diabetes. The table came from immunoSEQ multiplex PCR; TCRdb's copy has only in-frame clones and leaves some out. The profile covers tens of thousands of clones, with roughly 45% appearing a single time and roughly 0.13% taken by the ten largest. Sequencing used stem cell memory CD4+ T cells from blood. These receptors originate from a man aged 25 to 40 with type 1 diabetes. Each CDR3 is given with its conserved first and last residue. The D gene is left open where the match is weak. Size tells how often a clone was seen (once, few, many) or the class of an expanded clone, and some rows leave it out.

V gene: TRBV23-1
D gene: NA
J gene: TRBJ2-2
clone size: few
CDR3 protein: CASEKTDTSNTGELFF
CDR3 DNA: TGCGCCAGCGAAAAAACGGACACGTCGAACACCGGGGAGCTGTTTTTT

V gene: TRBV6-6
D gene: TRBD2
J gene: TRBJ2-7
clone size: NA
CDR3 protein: CASSYGLAVGEQYF
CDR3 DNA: TGTGCCAGCAGTTACGGACTAGCGGTCGGCGAGCAGTACTTC

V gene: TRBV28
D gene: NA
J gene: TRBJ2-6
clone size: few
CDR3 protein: CASSSPAQTGANVLTF
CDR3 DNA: TGTGCCAGCAGTTCACCCGCACAGACTGGGGCCAACGTCCTGACTTTC

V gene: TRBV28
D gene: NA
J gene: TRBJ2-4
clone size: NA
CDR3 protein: CASSLLQTGNIQYF
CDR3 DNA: TGTGCCAGCAGTTTATTACAGACCGGAAACATTCAGTACTTC

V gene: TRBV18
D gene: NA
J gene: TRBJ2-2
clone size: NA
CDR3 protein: CASSKERLNTGELFF
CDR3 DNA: TGTGCCAGCTCGAAGGAGCGGTTGAACACCGGGGAGCTGTTTTTT

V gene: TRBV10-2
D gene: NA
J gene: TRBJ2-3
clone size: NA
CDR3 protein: CASNGGADTQYF
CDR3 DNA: TGCGCCAGCAATGGAGGGGCAGATACGCAGTATTTT

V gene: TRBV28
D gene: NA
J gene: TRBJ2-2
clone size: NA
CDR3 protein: CASRNRNTGELFF
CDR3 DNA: TGTGCCAGCAGGAACAGAAACACCGGGGAGCTGTTTTTT

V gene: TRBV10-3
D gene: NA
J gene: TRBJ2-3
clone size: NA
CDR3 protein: CAISQGGDTQYF
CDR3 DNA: TGTGCCATCAGTCAGGGAGGAGATACGCAGTATTTT

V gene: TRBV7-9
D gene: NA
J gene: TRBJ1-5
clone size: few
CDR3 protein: CASSPRGSNQPQHF
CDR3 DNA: TGTGCCAGCAGTCCCCGAGGTAGCAATCAGCCCCAGCATTTT

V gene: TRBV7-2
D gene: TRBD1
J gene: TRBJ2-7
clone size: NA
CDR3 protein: CASRARGTGGVEQYF
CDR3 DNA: TGTGCCAGCCGAGCTCGAGGGACAGGAGGCGTCGAGCAGTACTTC

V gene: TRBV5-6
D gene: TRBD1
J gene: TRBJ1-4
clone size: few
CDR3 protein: CASSLRGHEKLFF
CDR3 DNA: TGTGCCAGCAGCTTGAGGGGGCATGAAAAACTGTTTTTT

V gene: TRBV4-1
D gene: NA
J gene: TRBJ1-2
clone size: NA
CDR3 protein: CASSQGQGLGGYTF
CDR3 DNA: TGCGCCAGCAGCCAAGGTCAGGGGTTGGGTGGCTACACCTTC

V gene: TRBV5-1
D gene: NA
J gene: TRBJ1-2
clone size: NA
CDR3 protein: CASSLFWDKRGYTF
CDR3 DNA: TGCGCCAGCAGCTTGTTTTGGGACAAGCGGGGCTACACCTTC

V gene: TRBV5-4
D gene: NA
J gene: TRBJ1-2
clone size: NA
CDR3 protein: CASSLRRNTGGYGYTF
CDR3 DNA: TGTGCCAGCAGCTTACGAAGGAATACAGGCGGCTATGGCTACACCTTC

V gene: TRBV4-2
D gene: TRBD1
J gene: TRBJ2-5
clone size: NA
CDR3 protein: CASSQGGQGWEQYF
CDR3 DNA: TGTGCCAGCAGCCAGGGGGGACAGGGTTGGGAGCAGTACTTC

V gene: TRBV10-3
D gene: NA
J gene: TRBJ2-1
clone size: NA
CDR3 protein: CAISASAGEQFF
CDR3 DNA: TGTGCCATCAGTGCTTCTGCGGGAGAGCAGTTCTTC

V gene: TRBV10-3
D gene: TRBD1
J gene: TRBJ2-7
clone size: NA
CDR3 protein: CAISEDRVREQYF
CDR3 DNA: TGTGCCATCAGTGAGGACAGGGTACGCGAGCAGTACTTC

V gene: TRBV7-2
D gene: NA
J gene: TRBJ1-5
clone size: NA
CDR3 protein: CASSLVGRVAQPQHF
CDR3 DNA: TGTGCCAGCAGCTTAGTTGGGAGGGTGGCTCAGCCCCAGCATTTT

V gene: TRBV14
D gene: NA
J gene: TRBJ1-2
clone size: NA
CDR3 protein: CASSQFLLDGYTF
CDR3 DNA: TGTGCCAGCAGCCAATTCCTTCTCGATGGCTACACCTTC

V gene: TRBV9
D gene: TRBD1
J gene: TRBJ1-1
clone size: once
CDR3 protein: CASSVEQGGTEAFF
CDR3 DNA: TGTGCCAGCAGCGTAGAGCAGGGGGGCACTGAAGCTTTCTTT

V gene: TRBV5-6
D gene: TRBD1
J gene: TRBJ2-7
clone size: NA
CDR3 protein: CASNHWDRPYEQYF
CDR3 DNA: TGTGCCAGCAACCACTGGGACAGACCCTACGAGCAGTACTTC

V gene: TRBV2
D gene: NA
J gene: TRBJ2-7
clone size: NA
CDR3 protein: CASSSHLTASSYEQYF
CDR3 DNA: TGTGCCAGCAGTTCTCATCTAACAGCTTCCTCCTACGAGCAGTACTTC

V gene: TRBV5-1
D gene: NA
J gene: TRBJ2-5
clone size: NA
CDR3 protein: CASSLVVDQETQYF
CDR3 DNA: TGCGCCAGCAGCTTGGTGGTAGACCAAGAGACCCAGTACTTC

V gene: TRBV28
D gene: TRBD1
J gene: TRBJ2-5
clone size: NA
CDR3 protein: CASSGDSQETQYF
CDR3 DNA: TGTGCCAGCAGTGGGGACAGCCAAGAGACCCAGTACTTC

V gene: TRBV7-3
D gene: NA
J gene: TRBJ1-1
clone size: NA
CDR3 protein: CASSLGGVNTEAFF
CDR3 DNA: TGTGCCAGCAGCTTAGGGGGCGTGAACACTGAAGCTTTCTTT

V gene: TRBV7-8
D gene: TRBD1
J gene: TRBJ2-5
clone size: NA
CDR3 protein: CASSLDLDREGQETQYF
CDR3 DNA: TGTGCCAGCAGCTTAGACCTGGACAGGGAAGGACAAGAGACCCAGTACTTC

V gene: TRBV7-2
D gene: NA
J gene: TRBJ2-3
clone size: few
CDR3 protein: CASSLVLSTDTQYF
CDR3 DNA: TGTGCCAGCAGCTTAGTACTAAGCACAGATACGCAGTATTTT

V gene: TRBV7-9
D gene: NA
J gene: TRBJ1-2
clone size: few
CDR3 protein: CASSLVGYQLYGYTF
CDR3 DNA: TGTGCCAGCAGCTTAGTCGGTTATCAACTTTATGGCTACACCTTC

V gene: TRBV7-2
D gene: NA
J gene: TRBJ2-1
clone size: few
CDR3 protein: CASGSRSYEQFF
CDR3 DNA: TGTGCCAGCGGGTCTAGGAGCTATGAGCAGTTCTTC

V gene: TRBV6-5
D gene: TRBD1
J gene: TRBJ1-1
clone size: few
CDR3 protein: CASEDRGGTEAFF
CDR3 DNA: TGTGCCAGCGAGGACAGGGGAGGCACTGAAGCTTTCTTT

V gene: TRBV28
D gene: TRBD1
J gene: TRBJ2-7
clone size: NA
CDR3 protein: CASTPTGGGSYEQYF
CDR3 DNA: TGTGCCAGCACCCCGACAGGGGGCGGTTCCTACGAGCAGTACTTC

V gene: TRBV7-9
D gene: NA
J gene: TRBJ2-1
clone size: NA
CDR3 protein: CASSFGSSSYNEQFF
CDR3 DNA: TGTGCCAGCAGCTTCGGGTCTTCTTCCTACAATGAGCAGTTCTTC

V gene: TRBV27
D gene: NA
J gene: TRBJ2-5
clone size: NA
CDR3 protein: CASSFGSRGETQYF
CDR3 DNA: TGTGCCAGCAGTTTTGGCTCACGCGGAGAGACCCAGTACTTC

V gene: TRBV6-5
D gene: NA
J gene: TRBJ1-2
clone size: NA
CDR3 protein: CASTETAGQDYGYTF
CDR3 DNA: TGTGCCAGCACCGAAACCGCAGGGCAGGACTATGGCTACACCTTC

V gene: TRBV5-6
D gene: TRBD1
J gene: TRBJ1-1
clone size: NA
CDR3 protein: CASSLDRGEMNTEAFF
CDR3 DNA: TGTGCCAGCAGTCTGGACAGGGGGGAAATGAACACTGAAGCTTTCTTT

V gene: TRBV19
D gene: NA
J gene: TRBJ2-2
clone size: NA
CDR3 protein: CASSISGSVESGELFF
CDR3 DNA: TGTGCCAGTAGTATCTCCGGGTCTGTTGAATCCGGGGAGCTGTTTTTT

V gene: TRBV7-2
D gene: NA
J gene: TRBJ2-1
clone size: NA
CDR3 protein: CASSFGNIGNEQFF
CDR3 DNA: TGTGCCAGCAGCTTCGGGAACATAGGGAATGAGCAGTTCTTC

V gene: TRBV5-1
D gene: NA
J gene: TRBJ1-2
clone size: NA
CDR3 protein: CASSLGQNGYTF
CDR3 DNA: TGCGCCAGCAGCTTGGGACAGAATGGCTACACCTTC

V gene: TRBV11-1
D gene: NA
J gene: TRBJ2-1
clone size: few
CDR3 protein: CASSSTPHEQFF
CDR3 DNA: TGTGCCAGCAGCTCGACACCACATGAGCAGTTCTTC